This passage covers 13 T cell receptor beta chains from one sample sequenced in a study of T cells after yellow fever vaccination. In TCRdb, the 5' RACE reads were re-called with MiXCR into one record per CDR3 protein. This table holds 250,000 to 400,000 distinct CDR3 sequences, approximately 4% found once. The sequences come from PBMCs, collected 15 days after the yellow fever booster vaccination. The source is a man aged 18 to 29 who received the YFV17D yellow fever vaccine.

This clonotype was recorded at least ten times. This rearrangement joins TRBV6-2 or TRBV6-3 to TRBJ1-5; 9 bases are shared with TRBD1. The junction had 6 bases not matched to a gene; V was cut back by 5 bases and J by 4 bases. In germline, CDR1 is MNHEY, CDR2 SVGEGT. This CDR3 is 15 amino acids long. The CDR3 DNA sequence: TGTGCCAGCAGTCCAAATGACAGGGGGAATCAGCCCCAGCATTTT. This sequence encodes CASSPNDRGNQPQHF.

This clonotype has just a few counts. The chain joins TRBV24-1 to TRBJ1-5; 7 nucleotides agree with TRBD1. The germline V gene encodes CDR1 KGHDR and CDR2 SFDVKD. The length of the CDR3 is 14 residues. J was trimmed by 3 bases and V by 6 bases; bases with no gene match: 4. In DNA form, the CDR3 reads TGTGCCACCAGTCAGACAGGGTTCAATCAGCCCCAGCATTTT. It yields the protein CATSQTGFNQPQHF.

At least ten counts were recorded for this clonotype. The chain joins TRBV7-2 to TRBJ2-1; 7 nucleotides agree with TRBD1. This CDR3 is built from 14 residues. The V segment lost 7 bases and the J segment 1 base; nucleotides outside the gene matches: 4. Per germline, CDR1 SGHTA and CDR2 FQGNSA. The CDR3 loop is CASTEQGSYNEQFF. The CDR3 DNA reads TGTGCCAGCACCGAACAGGGGTCCTACAATGAGCAGTTCTTC.

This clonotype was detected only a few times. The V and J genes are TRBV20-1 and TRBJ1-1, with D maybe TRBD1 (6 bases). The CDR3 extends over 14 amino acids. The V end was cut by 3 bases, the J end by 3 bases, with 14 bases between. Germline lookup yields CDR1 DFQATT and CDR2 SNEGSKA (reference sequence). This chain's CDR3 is CSARRQGTYTEAFF. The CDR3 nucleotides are TGCAGTGCTAGGCGGCAGGGGACCTACACTGAAGCTTTCTTT.

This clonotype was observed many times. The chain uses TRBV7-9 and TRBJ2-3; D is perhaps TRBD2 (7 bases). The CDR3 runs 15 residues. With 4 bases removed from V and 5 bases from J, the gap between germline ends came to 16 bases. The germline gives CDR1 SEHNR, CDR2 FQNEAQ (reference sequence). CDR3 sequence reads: CASSSTIRGGDTQYF. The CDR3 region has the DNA TGTGCCAGCAGCTCCACGATAAGGGGGGGAGATACGCAGTATTTT.

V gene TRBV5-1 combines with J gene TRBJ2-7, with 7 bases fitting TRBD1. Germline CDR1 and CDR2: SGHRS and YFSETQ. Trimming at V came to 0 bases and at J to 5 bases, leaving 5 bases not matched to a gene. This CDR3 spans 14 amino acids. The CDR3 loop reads CASSLEGASHEQYF. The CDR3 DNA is TGCGCCAGCAGCTTGGAGGGGGCATCCCACGAGCAGTACTTC.

The CDR3: CSASGRQGESSGNTIYF. CDR3 coding DNA: TGCAGTGCTAGCGGAAGACAGGGGGAGAGCTCTGGAAACACCATATATTTT. V and J are TRBV20-1 and TRBJ1-3; 9 bases are a match to TRBD1. V gave up 3 bases and J gave up 0 bases; unmatched junction bases: 9. The CDR3 totals 17 residues. The germline V gene encodes CDR1 DFQATT and CDR2 SNEGSKA (reference sequence).

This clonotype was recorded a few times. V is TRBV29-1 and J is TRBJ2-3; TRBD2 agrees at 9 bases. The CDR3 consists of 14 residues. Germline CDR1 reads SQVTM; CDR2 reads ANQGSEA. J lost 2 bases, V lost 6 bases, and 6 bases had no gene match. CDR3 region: CSVGGGVDTDTQYF. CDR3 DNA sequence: TGCAGCGTCGGCGGGGGGGTAGACACAGATACGCAGTATTTT.

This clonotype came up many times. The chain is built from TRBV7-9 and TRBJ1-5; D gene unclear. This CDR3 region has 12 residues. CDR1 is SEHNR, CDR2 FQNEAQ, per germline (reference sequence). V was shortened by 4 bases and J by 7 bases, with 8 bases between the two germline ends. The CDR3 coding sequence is TGTGCCAGCAGCTCGCGATCCCAGCCCCAGCATTTT. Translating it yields CASSSRSQPQHF.

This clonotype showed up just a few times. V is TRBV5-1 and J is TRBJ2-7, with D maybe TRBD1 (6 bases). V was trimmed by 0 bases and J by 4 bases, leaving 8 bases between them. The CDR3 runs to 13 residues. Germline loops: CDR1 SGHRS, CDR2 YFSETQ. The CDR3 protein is CASSLAGQYEQYF. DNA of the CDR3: TGCGCCAGCAGCTTGGCCGGACAGTACGAGCAGTACTTC.

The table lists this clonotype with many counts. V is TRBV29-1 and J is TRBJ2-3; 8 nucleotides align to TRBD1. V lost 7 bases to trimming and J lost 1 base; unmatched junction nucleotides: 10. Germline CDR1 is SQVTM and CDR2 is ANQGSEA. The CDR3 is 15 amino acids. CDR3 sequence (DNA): TGCAGCGGAGACGGACAGGGCGGAGGCACAGATACGCAGTATTTT. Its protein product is CSGDGQGGGTDTQYF.

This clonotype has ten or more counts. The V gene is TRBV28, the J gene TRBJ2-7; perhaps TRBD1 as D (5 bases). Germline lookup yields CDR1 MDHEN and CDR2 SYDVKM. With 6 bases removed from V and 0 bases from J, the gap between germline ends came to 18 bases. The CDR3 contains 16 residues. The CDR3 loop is CASSAPYGHSSYEQYF. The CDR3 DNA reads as TGTGCCAGCAGCGCTCCATACGGACATAGCTCCTACGAGCAGTACTTC. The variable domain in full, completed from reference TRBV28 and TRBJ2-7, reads DVKVTQSSRYLVKRTGEKVFLECVQDMDHENMFWYRQDPGLGLRLIYFSYDVKMKEKGDIPEGYSVSREKKERFSLILESASTNQTSMYLCASSAPYGHSSYEQYFGPGTRLTVT.

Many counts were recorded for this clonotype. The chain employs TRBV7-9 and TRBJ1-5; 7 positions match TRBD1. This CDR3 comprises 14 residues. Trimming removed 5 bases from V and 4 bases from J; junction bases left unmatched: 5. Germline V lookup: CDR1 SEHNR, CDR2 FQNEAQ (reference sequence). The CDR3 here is CASSTEGANQPQHF. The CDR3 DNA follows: TGTGCCAGCAGCACCGAGGGGGCTAATCAGCCCCAGCATTTT.